Detailed here is one TCR beta chain. Its antigen is not yet known. No much larger clone exists at a distance of one base, and base qualities are not known. For sequencing of the TCRbeta CDR3 region, genomic DNA was extracted from the sorted cells. TCRbeta CDR3 regions were sequenced using the immunoSEQ Assay. In its TCRdb copy, this immuneACCESS table keeps in-frame sequences only and misses some clones. Where compared with another copy, unresolved V genes explain less than half of these, and the others have no known cause. In this sample the table shows 57,000 or so clones, 92% of which occur a single time. The ten biggest clones cover roughly 0.6% of the sample. The trial excluded patients who had a history of autoimmune disease or who were on systemic immunosuppression. Peripheral blood for TCR sequencing was drawn from every dose cohort at baseline, at cycle 4 day 1 and at cycle 7 day 1. Samples came from an open-label, multicenter, first-in-human phase I dose-escalation trial of ivuxolimab. Adults with locally advanced or metastatic melanoma, renal cell carcinoma, hepatocellular carcinoma or head and neck squamous cell carcinoma were enrolled in the trial. CD4+ and CD8+ T cells were sorted separately from peripheral blood before TCR sequencing.

The data were taken from a study of OX40 agonist ivuxolimab in advanced cancers. Turning to the overall study: The costimulatory receptor OX40 (CD134) was targeted by ivuxolimab, a fully human IgG2 agonistic monoclonal antibody. Peripheral TCRbeta sequencing was intended to test whether TCR sequence diversity was altered and clonal T-cell expansion was caused by ivuxolimab. The paper covers the monotherapy dose-escalation part of the phase I ivuxolimab trial, which included N ≈ 50 patients. In the dose-escalation cohort, nearly 85% of patients were male, and the mean age was approximately 60 years with a range of 23 to 79. Of the approximately 50 dose-escalation patients, hepatocellular carcinoma was present in about 20, melanoma in around 15, renal cell carcinoma in 9 and head and neck cancer in 9. Intravenous ivuxolimab was administered to patients every 2 weeks at six dose levels: 0.01, 0.1, 0.3, 1.5, 3 and 10 mg/kg. Partial responses occurred in three dose-escalation patients, of whom one had hepatocellular carcinoma and two had cutaneous melanoma. Prior anti-PD-1, anti-PD-L1 or anti-CTLA-4 therapy was permitted, and checkpoint inhibitors had been received by approximately 39% of dose-escalation patients. General conclusions and limits of the study: Clonal expansion of both CD4+ and CD8+ blood T cells was observed from baseline to week 6 at doses 0.1 to 3.0 mg/kg. The antigen specificity of the peripheral T cells that underwent clonal expansion was not determined. Low levels of normalized T-cell clonal expansion were also seen in some patients who did not respond. In the 0.1-3.0 mg/kg groups, partial responders had among the lowest normalized peripheral clonal expansion, particularly in CD8+ T cells. After ivuxolimab, expanded clones were on average more numerous among CD8+ T cells than among CD4+ T cells.

Germline trimming amounts to 1 base on V and 4 bases on J, with 9 as the count of junction bases outside the gene matches. Reading from cysteine to phenylalanine, the CDR3 counts 17 amino acids. Of the read, only the CDR3 DNA is kept; its 51 bases are in frame from base 1. CDR1 LGHNA and CDR2 YNFKEQ were looked up in the germline V gene. The origin of this receptor is an adult with an advanced solid tumor such as melanoma, head and neck, liver or kidney cancer. This chain is built from TRBV4-2 and TRBJ2-3, and 9 junction bases match TRBD2. This sample comprised CD4+ or CD8+ T cells sorted from blood, obtained in a trial of the OX40 agonist ivuxolimab. At the DNA level, the sequence is TGTGCCAGCAGCCAAGGGAGTAGCGGGAGTATCGCAGATACGCAGTATTTT. It specifies CASSQGSSGSIADTQYF.